This T cell receptor beta chain originates from a study of Graves' ophthalmopathy and Graves' hyperthyroidism. Study at large: At initial diagnosis, peripheral blood was obtained, and this preceded any treatment.

V dropped 10 bases and J dropped 0 bases, with 13 bases sitting between them. The CDR3 contains 13 residues. Germline V gene sequence: CDR1 SGHDN, CDR2 FVKESK. Patients were excluded if they had other autoimmune diseases or uncontrolled infections, and likewise if pregnancy or lactation applied. Orbital computed tomography and thyroid ultrasound, along with TRAb, serum thyroxine and clinical symptoms, underpinned diagnosis. The authors amplified TCR beta CDR3 regions, and they did so from RNA transcripts for repertoire sequencing. Following a first-round RT-PCR that used HTBI primers, a second-round multiplex PCR was carried out. One entry per CDR3 protein, called by TCRdb with MiXCR from the multiplex PCR reads. The sample shows around 400,000 distinct CDR3 sequences, 15% to 20% of them seen only once.

The genes are TRBV14 and TRBJ2-7, with TRBD2 as a possible D gene (6 bases). This receptor was obtained from a woman between 18 and 29 years old with Graves' ophthalmopathy. The material sequenced was peripheral blood. In DNA form, the CDR3 reads TGTGCCAACCAACTAGCCCTCTCCTACGAGCAGTACTTC. Translated: CANQLALSYEQYF.